These 9 T cell receptor beta chains were sequenced from one sample in a study of T-cell reconstitution after alpha-beta-depleted transplantation in children. For TCRbeta, the library was prepared with unique molecular identifiers. TCRdb recomputed calls from the PCR reads with MiXCR, one row per CDR3 protein. The sample includes 600,000 to 700,000 distinct CDR3 sequences, approximately 17% of them seen just once. Source: PBMCs from the stem cell graft donor, taken from the stem cell graft. The source of these receptors is a human donor who donated a stem cell graft to a child with acute myeloid leukemia.

This clonotype was seen a handful of times. The CDR3 region is CATSSLRGAGETQYF. The CDR3 coding sequence is TGTGCCACCAGCAGTCTCAGGGGTGCGGGGGAGACCCAGTACTTC. The V gene is TRBV15, the J gene TRBJ2-5; perhaps D is TRBD1 or TRBD2 (6 bases each). Germline-derived CDR1 and CDR2 are LNHNV and YYDKDF (reference sequence). The V end lost 3 bases, the J end lost 5 bases, and 16 bases lay between the germline ends. The length of the CDR3 is 15 residues.

V usage is TRBV11-2 and J usage is TRBJ1-1; TRBD1 matches at 8 bases. CDR3 length equals 18 residues. The trim removed 1 base at V and 5 bases at J, leaving 15 bases unmatched. CDR1 SGHAT and CDR2 FQNNGV come from the germline V gene. The CDR3 DNA is TGTGCCAGCAGCTTAGGGACAGGGCAAAGGCACTGGGCGACTGAAGCTTTCTTT. The encoded protein is CASSLGTGQRHWATEAFF.

The V call is TRBV11-1, the J call TRBJ2-1; TRBD1 agrees at 9 bases. CDR3 size: 19 residues. From germline, CDR1 is SGHAT and CDR2 FQDESV (reference sequence). V lost 3 bases and J lost 5; bases outside the gene matches: 17. The CDR3: CASSFGSGTGISPDNEQFF. The CDR3 nucleotides read TGTGCCAGCAGCTTCGGCTCCGGGACAGGGATTTCGCCGGACAATGAGCAGTTCTTC.

Concerning this clonotype itself: Its ends do not fully match the called genes, so a read error is possible. V gene TRBV15 combines with J gene TRBJ2-4, with 9 bases fitting TRBD1. Germline V CDR1 and CDR2: LNHNV, YYDKDF (reference sequence). The CDR3 consists of 16 residues. CDR3 sequence (DNA): TGTGCCACCAGCGACGGGACAGGGATAGCCAAAAACACTCAGTACTTC. Encoded protein: CATSDGTGIAKNTQYF.

This clonotype has at least ten counts. The chain has TRBV5-5 and TRBJ1-2; 8 bases match TRBD1. V lost 5 bases to trimming and J lost 0 bases; unmatched junction nucleotides: 9. CDR3 length: 16 residues. Germline assignment: CDR1 SGHKS and CDR2 YYEKEE (reference sequence). The CDR3 loop is CASSTTPDRANYGYTF. CDR3 in DNA: TGTGCCAGCAGTACTACTCCGGACAGGGCTAACTATGGCTACACCTTC. The variable domain in full, with the rest retrieved from reference TRBV5-5 and TRBJ1-2, is DAGVTQSPTHLIKTRGQQVTLRCSPISGHKSVSWYQQVLGQGPQFIFQYYEKEERGRGNFPDRFSARQFPNYSSELNVNALLLGDSALYLCASSTTPDRANYGYTFGSGTRLTVV.

The genes are TRBV11-3 and TRBJ2-7, with D perhaps matching TRBD2 (6 bases). Germline V gives CDR1 SGHNT, CDR2 YENEEA. The CDR3 runs 14 residues. V was pared by 3 bases and J by 3 bases, with 12 bases between. This chain's CDR3 is CASSFGGVNYEQYF. In DNA form, the CDR3 reads TGTGCCAGCAGCTTCGGGGGAGTTAACTACGAGCAGTACTTC. The full variable domain, in which reference TRBV11-3 and TRBJ2-7 provide the parts outside the CDR3, is EAGVVQSPRYKIIEKKQPVAFWCNPISGHNTLYWYLQNLGQGPELLIRYENEEAVDDSQLPKDRFSAERLKGVDSTLKIQPAELGDSAVYLCASSFGGVNYEQYFGPGTRLTVT.

The chain uses TRBV20-1 and TRBJ2-5; no firm D call. V gave up 4 bases and J gave up 2 bases, with 14 bases separating them. There are 14 residues in the CDR3. Germline CDR1 DFQATT, CDR2 SNEGSKA (reference sequence). The CDR3 here is CSATSTVGQETQYF. The CDR3 nucleotides are TGCAGTGCTACCTCTACGGTGGGGCAAGAGACCCAGTACTTC.

This clonotype appeared many times. This chain connects TRBV29-1 to TRBJ2-2, with 10 bases lining up with TRBD2. CDR1 SQVTM and CDR2 ANQGSEA come from the germline V gene. The V gene end was trimmed by 7 bases and the J gene end by 7 bases; junction bases not matched to a gene: 12. The CDR3 consists of 15 residues. CDR3 nucleotides: TGCAGCGGTTCCTTCACTAGCGGGGAGAGCGGGGAGCTGTTTTTT. It specifies CSGSFTSGESGELFF.

To note about this clonotype: This sequence may be a read error, since a much larger clone differs from it by one base. This chain connects TRBV12-3 or TRBV12-4 to TRBJ2-1; either TRBD1 or TRBD2 may supply D (6 bases each). The CDR3 contains 16 residues. V dropped 5 bases and J dropped 0 bases, with 14 bases sitting between them. DNA of the CDR3: TGTGCCAGCAGTCCCTTAGGGGGGTGCTCCTACAATGAGCAGTTCTTC. Its translation is CASSPLGGCSYNEQFF.